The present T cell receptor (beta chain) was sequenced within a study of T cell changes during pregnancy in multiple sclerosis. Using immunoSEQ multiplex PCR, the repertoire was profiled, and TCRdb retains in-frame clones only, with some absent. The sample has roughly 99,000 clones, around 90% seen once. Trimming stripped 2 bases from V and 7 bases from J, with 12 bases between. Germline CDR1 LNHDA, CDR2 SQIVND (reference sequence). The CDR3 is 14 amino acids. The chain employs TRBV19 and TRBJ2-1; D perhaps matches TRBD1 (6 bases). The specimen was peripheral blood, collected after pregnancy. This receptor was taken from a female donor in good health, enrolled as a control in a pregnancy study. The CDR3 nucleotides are TGTGCCAGTAGTATAAGGGCAGGGACAAATGAGCAGTTCTTC. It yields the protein CASSIRAGTNEQFF. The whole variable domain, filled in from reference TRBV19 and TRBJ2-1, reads DGGITQSPKYLFRKEGQNVTLSCEQNLNHDAMYWYRQDPGQGLRLIYYSQIVNDFQKGDIAEGYSVSREKKESFPLTVTSAQKNPTAFYLCASSIRAGTNEQFFGPGTRLTVL.